A single sample gave rise to the 20 T cell receptor beta chains below, sequenced in a study of T cell clonality in common variable immunodeficiency. Sequencing was performed with immunoSEQ multiplex PCR; in TCRdb, only in-frame clones are kept and a portion is missing. Singletons are absent from the sample, which has about 42,000 clones. The sequenced sample consisted of peripheral blood mononuclear cells. Receptor source: a person aged 18-70 years in good health.

This clone was counted ten times or more. The CDR3 end lies 3 residues beyond the end of the read and is filled in from the germline J gene. This chain uses TRBV5-1 with TRBJ1-1; TRBD1 might be the D (5 bases). The CDR3 consists of 15 residues. Germline CDR1 and CDR2: SGHRS and YFSETQ. V was clipped by 5 bases and J by 5 bases, with 19 bases between them. This chain's CDR3 is CASRQGESRSTEAFF. Partial CDR3 DNA: TGCGCCAGCAGGCAAGGGGAGTCCAGGTCGACTGAA.

This clone was seen repeatedly, ten times or more. The read halts 3 residues ahead of the CDR3 end, with the missing end drawn from the germline J gene. The V and J genes are TRBV10-3 and TRBJ2-1; 11 bases are a match to TRBD2. The J segment lost 6 bases and the V segment lost 10 bases, leaving 5 bases of the junction unmatched. The length of the CDR3 is 13 residues. CDR1 is ENHRY, CDR2 SYGVKD, per germline. CDR3 region: CATLAGESNEQFF. Partial CDR3 DNA: TGTGCCACACTAGCGGGAGAGTCCAATGAG.

With respect to this clone: The missing CDR3 end, 3 residues past where the read stops, is filled in from the germline J gene. The chain joins TRBV2 to TRBJ1-5; 9 bases are shared with TRBD1. The CDR3 is 15 amino acids. Germline CDR1 and CDR2: SNHLY and FYNNEI. J gave up 6 bases and V 6 bases, and 9 bases lay outside the gene matches. The CDR3 bases that were read are TGTGCCAGCAGGCCGGGACAGGGTGTGAGTCAGCCC. Translated, it gives CASRPGQGVSQP. The complete CDR3 sequence is CASRPGQGVSQPQHF.

At least ten counts were recorded for this clone. The CDR3 end is not reached by the read, which stops 3 residues before it; the germline J gene fills it in. The V call is TRBV5-1, the J call TRBJ1-4; 9 nucleotides match TRBD1. Germline-derived CDR1 and CDR2 are SGHRS and YFSETQ. The CDR3 is 16 amino acids. V dropped 4 bases and J dropped 5; count of bases not matched to a gene: 9. The CDR3 here is CASSQQGAGQNEKLFF. The part of the CDR3 DNA that was read is TGCGCCAGCAGCCAACAGGGGGCCGGGCAGAATGAAAAA.

This clone has at least ten counts. The sequence runs out 3 residues before the end of the CDR3; the remainder is reconstructed from the germline J gene. The chain couples TRBV5-6 to TRBJ1-2, with D possibly being TRBD1 (5 bases). CDR1 SGHDT and CDR2 YYEEEE come from the germline V gene. The CDR3 spans 15 residues. The DNA read from the CDR3 is TGTGCCAGCAGCTTGTCCGGAGAAGGGGCAGGGGGC. This gives the protein CASSLSGEGAGG. Given in full, the CDR3 is CASSLSGEGAGGYTF.

At least ten counts were recorded for this clone. From the germline J gene comes the end of the CDR3, since the read stops 3 residues before it. This chain joins TRBV20-1 and TRBJ2-1, with 14 bases lining up with TRBD2. CDR1 DFQATT and CDR2 SNEGSKA come from the germline V gene (reference sequence). This CDR3 comprises 19 residues. V was clipped by 1 base and J by 8 bases; unmatched bases: 16. The chain's CDR3 is CSARGDGRLAGGRTYEQFF. The DNA read from the CDR3 is TGCAGTGCTAGAGGGGATGGTAGACTAGCGGGGGGGAGGACCTATGAG.

Notes on this clone: The read stops 3 residues short of the end of the CDR3; the missing end is completed from the germline J gene. This sample also contains other DNA sequences that code for the same CDR3. This chain uses TRBV19 with TRBJ2-7; 9 bases are shared with TRBD2. Germline lookup yields CDR1 LNHDA and CDR2 SQIVND (reference sequence). The CDR3 spans 15 residues. Trimming took 6 bases from V and 2 from J; bases not matched to a gene: 8. The CDR3: CASRPLAGLAYEQYF. The part of the CDR3 DNA that was read is TGTGCCAGTAGGCCGCTAGCGGGATTGGCCTACGAG.

Ten or more counts support this clone. The CDR3 end is not reached by the read, which stops 3 residues before it; the germline J gene fills it in. The chain uses TRBV5-6 and TRBJ2-1; D possibly corresponds to TRBD1 (5 bases). V was clipped by 2 bases and J by 1 base, with 10 bases between them. Germline loops: CDR1 SGHDT, CDR2 YYEEEE. CDR3 length: 15 amino acids. The covered CDR3 bases are TGTGCCAGCAGCTTAGAACAGGAATCCTACAATGAG. Protein: CASSLEQESYNE. The entire CDR3 reads CASSLEQESYNEQFF.

This clone was counted many times. Read sequence stops 3 residues before the CDR3 end, and the germline J gene provides the missing end. The V call is TRBV5-4, the J call TRBJ2-4; no reliable D call. Germline V gives CDR1 SGHNT, CDR2 YYREEE (reference sequence). CDR3 length: 15 residues. Trimming cost V 2 bases and J 0 bases, with 9 bases left between them. The part of the CDR3 DNA that was read is TGTGCCAGCAGCTTAACAAATACAGCCAAAAACATT. Its protein is CASSLTNTAKNI. The CDR3 as a whole reads CASSLTNTAKNIQYF.

The table lists this clone with many counts. The CDR3 DNA, read in part, is TGTGCCTGGAGTGTACAAGCGGGGGGGGTTGATGAG. It translates to CAWSVQAGGVDE. The whole CDR3 sequence reads CAWSVQAGGVDEQFF. J is TRBJ2-1 and V is TRBV30, with 10 bases fitting TRBD2. The read is 3 residues too short to cover the CDR3 end, so that end is filled in from the germline J gene. The CDR3 is 15 amino acids. Germline V CDR1 and CDR2: GTSNPN, SVGIG (reference sequence). V was clipped by 0 bases and J by 8 bases; unmatched bases: 7. The variable domain in full, with the rest retrieved from reference TRBV30 and TRBJ2-1, is SQTIHQWPATLVQPVGSPLSLECTVEGTSNPNLYWYRQAAGRGLQLLFYSVGIGQISSEVPQNLSASRPQDRQFILSSKKLLLSDSGFYLCAWSVQAGGVDEQFFGPGTRLTVL.

This clone was observed many times. Read sequence stops 3 residues before the CDR3 end, and the germline J gene provides the missing end. The gene calls are TRBV18 and TRBJ1-2; the D gene is possibly TRBD1 (5 bases). The CDR3 covers 14 residues. Per germline, CDR1 KGHSH and CDR2 LQKENI. Incomplete CDR3 DNA: TGTGCCAGCTCACCCGGGACCGGCCGGGGGGGC. Amino acids: CASSPGTGRGG. The CDR3 in full is CASSPGTGRGGYTF.

This clone was seen more than once but under ten times. One junction end does not reproduce the germline sequence, and a read error may be involved. The CDR3 protein is CASSLGSRQHNEKLFF. CDR3 DNA (partial): TGTGCGAGCAGTTTAGGTTCGCGACAGCATAATGAAAAA. The chain employs TRBV2 and TRBJ1-4; D might be TRBD1 (5 bases). The read ends 3 residues early relative to the CDR3; the germline J gene fills the gap. Germline V lookup: CDR1 SNHLY, CDR2 FYNNEI. There are 16 residues in the CDR3.

This clone turned up a few times. The sequence runs out 3 residues before the end of the CDR3; the remainder is reconstructed from the germline J gene. Distinct nucleotide sequences in the sample also encode this CDR3. V and J are TRBV18 and TRBJ2-7, with 7 bases that match TRBD1. Germline-derived CDR1 and CDR2 are KGHSH and LQKENI. Trimming cost V 6 bases and J 4 bases; bases outside gene matches: 24. This CDR3 is 19 amino acids long. CDR3 amino acids: CASSPPLTDRKLSFYEQYF. The DNA read from the CDR3 is TGTGCCAGCTCCCCCCCCCTAACGGACAGGAAGCTATCTTTTTACGAG.

This clone was observed a few times. This chain's CDR3 is CASSVGQRRAETQYF. The sequenced CDR3 bases are TGCGCCAGCAGCGTGGGACAGAGGAGAGCTGAGACC. The chain couples TRBV5-1 to TRBJ2-5; 7 bases line up with TRBD1. The read terminates 3 residues before the CDR3 end, so the remaining end is supplied by the germline J gene. The CDR3 loop spans 15 amino acids. Germline loops: CDR1 SGHRS, CDR2 YFSETQ. V lost 4 bases to trimming and J lost 5 bases; unmatched junction nucleotides: 11. The full variable domain, rest sourced from reference TRBV5-1 and TRBJ2-5, is KAGVTQTPRYLIKTRGQQVTLSCSPISGHRSVSWYQQTPGQGLQFLFEYFSETQRNKGNFPGRFSGRQFSNSRSEMNVSTLELGDSALYLCASSVGQRRAETQYFGPGTRLLVL.

The sample holds many counts of this clone. The observed sequence ends 3 residues before the CDR3 terminus, with the missing tail filled in from the germline J gene. V gene TRBV2 combines with J gene TRBJ2-1, with TRBD1 matching over 10 bases. The CDR3 runs 17 residues. V dropped 4 bases and J dropped 2; count of bases not matched to a gene: 8. Per the germline V gene, CDR1 is SNHLY and CDR2 is FYNNEI. The sequenced CDR3 bases are TGTGCCAGCAGTGGACTTCCGGGACAGGGGACCTACAATGAG. Encoded protein: CASSGLPGQGTYNE. The CDR3 reads in full as CASSGLPGQGTYNEQFF.

This clone was counted at least ten times. A read error may account for a junction end that differs from germline. The CDR3 goes on 3 residues after the read ends, and that part is filled in from the germline J gene. The chain employs TRBV18 and TRBJ1-5; 9 positions agree with TRBD1. Germline V CDR1 and CDR2: KGHSH, LQKENI. The CDR3 loop spans 16 amino acids. CDR3 amino acids: CASSPQGASSNQPQHF. The covered CDR3 bases are TGTGCCAGCTCGCCACAGGGGGCTTCTAGCAATCAGCCC.

This clone was recorded at least ten times. With the read ending 3 residues before the CDR3 end, the germline J gene is used to fill in that end. The gene calls are TRBV6-1 and TRBJ2-7; 7 positions match TRBD1. CDR3 length equals 15 residues. The V gene end was trimmed by 4 bases and the J gene end by 0 bases; junction bases not matched to a gene: 6. Germline CDR1 MNHNS, CDR2 SASEGT. The CDR3 bases that were read are TGTGCCAGCAGTGTAGAGACAGGGAGCTCCTACGAG. Protein product: CASSVETGSSYE. The CDR3 reads in full as CASSVETGSSYEQYF.

Concerning this clone itself: The missing CDR3 end, 3 residues past where the read stops, is filled in from the germline J gene. The rearrangement uses TRBV2 and TRBJ2-3; 12 nucleotides align to TRBD2. In germline, CDR1 is SNHLY, CDR2 FYNNEI. The CDR3 has 15 amino acids. CDR3 loop: CASSQTSGRGETQYF. The part of the CDR3 DNA that was read is TGTGCCAGCAGTCAGACTAGCGGGAGAGGGGAGACG.

This clone appeared many times. The missing CDR3 end, 3 residues past where the read stops, is filled in from the germline J gene. The gene calls are TRBV19 and TRBJ1-1; D uncertain. The germline V and J ends were trimmed by 4 bases and 3 bases, with 18 bases remaining between them. Germline V gene lookup returns CDR1 LNHDA and CDR2 SQIVND (reference sequence). The CDR3 has 16 amino acids. CDR3 DNA (partial): TGTGCCAGTAGTAACCCCTTCTCCCCGTCGGACACTGAA. Protein product: CASSNPFSPSDTE. The whole CDR3 protein is CASSNPFSPSDTEAFF.

Comment on this clone: The read ends 3 residues early relative to the CDR3; the germline J gene fills the gap. This chain joins TRBV18 and TRBJ2-3, with D possibly matching TRBD2 (6 bases). The CDR3 has 15 residues. Germline-derived CDR1 and CDR2 are KGHSH and LQKENI. The CDR3 reads CASSPGAGTQETQYF. The CDR3 bases that were read are TGTGCCAGCTCACCAGGGGCGGGGACTCAAGAGACG.